The 4 T cell receptor beta chains below were found in one sample sequenced in a study of cytomegalovirus exposure and HLA in healthy donors. The PCR contained 60 Vbeta and 13 Jbeta primers. Clones were sequenced by immunoSEQ multiplex PCR, and TCRdb holds only the in-frame ones, with some missing. Among about 120,000 clones listed, 65% to 80% were seen once. The sequencing input was PBMCs. All receptors come from a man aged 35 to 55 in good health and CMV-seropositive.

The table lists this clone with a count of one. For the CDR3, the DNA is TGTGCCACCGCGACAGGGGGGCGGCCTCAGCCCCAGCATTTT. The encoded protein is CATATGGRPQPQHF. The chain links TRBV28 to TRBJ1-5; TRBD1 aligns across 9 bases. CDR3 length equals 14 residues. Per germline, CDR1 MDHEN and CDR2 SYDVKM. V lost 10 bases to trimming and J lost 6 bases; unmatched junction nucleotides: 10.

In this sample, this clone turned up a few times. Here the CDR3 reads CASSMRDRGPNSPLHF. The CDR3 bases are TGTGCCAGCAGCATGAGGGACAGGGGGCCCAATTCACCCCTCCACTTT. The V call is TRBV7-2, the J call TRBJ1-6, with 12 bases lining up with TRBD1. This CDR3 has 16 residues. Germline lookup yields CDR1 SGHTA and CDR2 FQGNSA. Trimming took 5 bases from V and 7 from J; bases not matched to a gene: 6.

This chain links TRBV5-1 with TRBJ2-5; 9 bases match TRBD1. Per germline, CDR1 SGHRS and CDR2 YFSETQ. Trimming took 5 bases from V and 2 from J; bases not matched to a gene: 7. The CDR3 runs to 15 residues. CDR3 in amino acids: CASRRGTGRQETQYF. In DNA form, the CDR3 reads TGCGCCAGCAGGCGAGGGACAGGGCGGCAAGAGACCCAGTACTTC.

This clone turned up a few times. This chain uses TRBV19 with TRBJ1-3; tentatively, D is TRBD1 (6 bases). Germline CDR1 LNHDA, CDR2 SQIVND (reference sequence). V dropped 7 bases and J dropped 5 bases, with 15 bases sitting between them. The CDR3 consists of 14 residues. The CDR3 reads CASTLTGMRNTIYF. DNA for the CDR3: TGTGCCAGTACCCTTACAGGGATGCGAAACACCATATATTTT.